The clone carrying this T cell receptor beta chain was picked up a small number of times. A much bigger clone sits one base away, suggesting this may be a read error. CDR1 is SGHTA, CDR2 FQGNSA, per germline. The CDR3 consists of 13 residues. Amplified TCR beta CDR3 regions came from RNA transcripts. During a first-round RT-PCR of the TCR CDR3, the HTBI primer set was used. TCRdb independently ran MiXCR on the multiplex PCR reads; one entry per CDR3 protein. The data contain 300,000 to 450,000 distinct CDR3 sequences, about 15% of them singletons. The data derive from a study of T cells in Graves' hyperthyroidism and ophthalmopathy. Used for diagnoses were clinical symptoms, serum thyroxine and TRAb, thyroid ultrasound and orbital computed tomography.

V gene TRBV7-2 combines with J gene TRBJ1-2; D uncertain. The sample comprised blood. The TCR sequence derives from a woman in her thirties with Graves' ophthalmopathy. The CDR3 here is CAGSLSLRGGYTF. In DNA form, the CDR3 reads TGTGCCGGCAGCTTAAGTCTGCGCGGTGGCTACACCTTC.